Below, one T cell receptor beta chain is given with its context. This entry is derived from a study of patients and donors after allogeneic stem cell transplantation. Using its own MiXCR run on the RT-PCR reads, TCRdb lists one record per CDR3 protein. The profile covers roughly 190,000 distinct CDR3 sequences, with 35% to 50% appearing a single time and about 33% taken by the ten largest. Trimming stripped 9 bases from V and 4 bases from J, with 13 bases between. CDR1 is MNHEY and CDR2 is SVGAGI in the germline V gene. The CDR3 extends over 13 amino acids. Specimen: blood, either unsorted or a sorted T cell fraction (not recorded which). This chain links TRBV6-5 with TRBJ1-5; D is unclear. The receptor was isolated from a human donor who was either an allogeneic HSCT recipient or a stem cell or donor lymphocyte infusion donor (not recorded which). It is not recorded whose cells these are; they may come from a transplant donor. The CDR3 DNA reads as TGTGCCAGTAGGGCAGCCTCGAATCAGCCCCAGCATTTT. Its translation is CASRAASNQPQHF.